One sample yielded the 14 T cell receptor beta chains listed below, sequenced in a study of Graves' ophthalmopathy and Graves' hyperthyroidism. Investigators amplified TCR beta CDR3 regions from RNA transcripts. First-round RT-PCR with HTBI primers preceded a second-round multiplex PCR. Using its own MiXCR run on the multiplex PCR reads, TCRdb lists one record per CDR3 protein. The sample records 650,000 to 900,000 distinct CDR3 sequences, 40% being singletons. The sequenced sample was peripheral blood. All receptors derive from an adult man with Graves' ophthalmopathy.

The chain employs TRBV2 and TRBJ1-2; no clear D gene. The germline V gene encodes CDR1 SNHLY and CDR2 FYNNEI. V dropped 5 bases and J dropped 6 bases, with 16 bases sitting between them. The CDR3 contains 14 residues. DNA for the CDR3: TGTGCCAGCAGTTTATCGATCAGCGGGGATGGCTACACCTTC. It specifies CASSLSISGDGYTF.

This rearrangement joins TRBV28 to TRBJ2-7, with D possibly being TRBD1 (5 bases). The CDR3 has 14 residues. Germline CDR1 is MDHEN and CDR2 is SYDVKM. V lost 7 bases, J lost 6 bases, and 19 bases lay in between. CDR3 sequence: CASKERTKSLEQYF. CDR3 sequence (DNA): TGTGCCAGCAAAGAGAGGACAAAGTCACTCGAGCAGTACTTC. Full variable domain (outside the CDR3, taken from reference TRBV28 and TRBJ2-7): DVKVTQSSRYLVKRTGEKVFLECVQDMDHENMFWYRQDPGLGLRLIYFSYDVKMKEKGDIPEGYSVSREKKERFSLILESASTNQTSMYLCASKERTKSLEQYFGPGTRLTVT.

This clonotype appeared many times. The genes are TRBV25-1 and TRBJ1-2; unclear D gene. Germline CDR1 is MGHDK and CDR2 is SYGVNS. The CDR3 has 11 residues. V shed 3 bases and J shed 8 bases, with 7 bases lying between them. The CDR3 region is CASSESGGYTF. In DNA, the CDR3 is TGTGCCAGCAGTGAGAGTGGAGGCTACACCTTC.

This rearrangement joins TRBV25-1 to TRBJ2-2; possible D gene TRBD2, 6 bases. Per germline, CDR1 MGHDK and CDR2 SYGVNS. CDR3 size: 12 residues. V lost 8 bases and J lost 4, with 8 bases in between. Written as DNA, the CDR3 is TGTGCCAGCGTAGCGGCCACCGGGGAGCTGTTTTTT. It translates to CASVAATGELFF.

The chain recombines TRBV29-1 with TRBJ2-6; no definite D call. The CDR3 is 14 residues long. Germline CDR1 and CDR2: SQVTM and ANQGSEA. V lost 7 bases, J lost 0 bases, and 10 bases lay in between. This chain's CDR3 is CSADGISGANVLTF. In DNA form, the CDR3 reads TGCAGCGCCGACGGTATCTCTGGGGCCAACGTCCTGACTTTC.

A note on this clonotype: A much larger clone differs from this one at a single base, so this may be a read error. This sequence joins TRBV20-1 and TRBJ1-5; 9 bases agree with TRBD1. Germline V gives CDR1 DFQATT, CDR2 SNEGSKA (reference sequence). This CDR3 is 16 amino acids long. V was pared by 3 bases and J by 5 bases, with 11 bases of the junction left unmatched. The chain's CDR3 is CSASPPGQGWDQPQHF. CDR3 coding DNA: TGCAGTGCTAGTCCTCCGGGACAGGGATGGGATCAGCCCCAGCATTTT.

Of note for this clonotype: Since a much larger clone is just one base distant, this may be a read error. The CDR3 loop reads CSVARGRGVSGANVLTF. The CDR3, as DNA: TGCAGCGTTGCTCGGGGCAGGGGTGTCTCTGGGGCCAACGTCCTGACTTTC. The chain links TRBV29-1 to TRBJ2-6, with a possible D match to TRBD1 (6 bases). The V end lost 4 bases, the J end lost 0 bases, and 16 bases lay between the germline ends. This CDR3 spans 17 amino acids. Looked up from germline, CDR1 is SQVTM and CDR2 is ANQGSEA.

This clonotype was seen a handful of times. The rearrangement links TRBV11-2 to TRBJ2-7, with a weak D call TRBD1 (5 bases). The CDR3 has 14 amino acids. Trimming stripped 6 bases from V and 2 bases from J, with 14 bases between. The germline V gene encodes CDR1 SGHAT and CDR2 FQNNGV. The CDR3 DNA sequence: TGTGCCAGCAGTTCTAGGGGATCCGCCTACGAGCAGTACTTC. Residues: CASSSRGSAYEQYF.

V and J are TRBV29-1 and TRBJ1-5; D is undetermined. CDR3 length equals 11 residues. The germline V and J ends were trimmed by 8 bases and 0 bases, with 5 bases remaining between them. Looked up from germline, CDR1 is SQVTM and CDR2 is ANQGSEA. The CDR3 protein is CSLGSNQPQHF. For the CDR3, the DNA is TGCAGCTTGGGTAGCAATCAGCCCCAGCATTTT.

The genes are TRBV11-2 and TRBJ2-5; 9 bases fit TRBD2. This CDR3 is 16 amino acids long. Germline-derived CDR1 and CDR2 are SGHAT and FQNNGV. J gave up 4 bases and V 5 bases, and 11 bases lay outside the gene matches. The CDR3 region is CASSRSWREGPETQYF. The CDR3 DNA reads as TGTGCCAGCAGCCGGTCTTGGCGGGAGGGCCCAGAGACCCAGTACTTC.

The J gene is TRBJ1-1, the V gene TRBV20-1, with unresolved D. Germline values: CDR1 DFQATT, CDR2 SNEGSKA (reference sequence). The CDR3 totals 15 residues. V lost 6 bases and J 3 bases, leaving 20 bases between the germline ends. For the CDR3, the DNA is TGCAGTGCGAATTTACTAGCGGGGAGGGACACTGAAGCTTTCTTT. Amino acids: CSANLLAGRDTEAFF.

This chain links TRBV7-9 with TRBJ2-5; 7 bases line up with TRBD1. Germline V gene lookup returns CDR1 SEHNR and CDR2 FQNEAQ (reference sequence). With 0 bases clipped from V and 5 bases from J, the junction kept 6 bases outside the gene matches. The CDR3 is 15 amino acids. This CDR3 reads CASSLALTGFETQYF. CDR3 nucleotides: TGTGCCAGCAGCTTAGCGCTGACAGGGTTTGAGACCCAGTACTTC. Using reference TRBV7-9 and TRBJ2-5 for the parts outside the CDR3, the full variable domain is DTGVSQNPRHKITKRGQNVTFRCDPISEHNRLYWYRQTLGQGPEFLTYFQNEAQLEKSRLLSDRFSAERPKGSFSTLEIQRTEQGDSAMYLCASSLALTGFETQYFGPGTRLLVL.

This clonotype was observed many times. The chain is built from TRBV2 and TRBJ1-1; perhaps TRBD1 as D (6 bases). V was shortened by 6 bases and J by 1 base, with 12 bases between the two germline ends. Per the germline V gene, CDR1 is SNHLY and CDR2 is FYNNEI. The CDR3 length is 14 residues. The CDR3 region has the DNA TGTGCCAGCAGCGCGGGACAAAGGAACACTGAAGCTTTCTTT. This encodes CASSAGQRNTEAFF.

This clonotype was picked up a small number of times. This sequence joins TRBV7-9 and TRBJ1-6; TRBD1 matches 8 bases. The CDR3 consists of 19 residues. V lost 6 bases, J lost 0 bases, and 13 bases stayed unmatched. Germline V gene lookup returns CDR1 SEHNR and CDR2 FQNEAQ (reference sequence). CDR3 in DNA: TGTGCCAGCAGTCGGACAGGGACCGGGGACAGCTCCTATAATTCACCCCTCCACTTT. Its protein is CASSRTGTGDSSYNSPLHF. Looking up the rest from reference TRBV7-9 and TRBJ1-6 gives the full variable domain: DTGVSQNPRHKITKRGQNVTFRCDPISEHNRLYWYRQTLGQGPEFLTYFQNEAQLEKSRLLSDRFSAERPKGSFSTLEIQRTEQGDSAMYLCASSRTGTGDSSYNSPLHFGNGTRLTVT.